This T cell receptor beta chain was retrieved from a study of T cells in Graves' hyperthyroidism and ophthalmopathy. This CDR3 is built from 13 residues. Between the trimmed V and J ends, which lost 10 bases and 4 bases, there was a span of 16 bases. RNA transcripts were the template for amplifying TCR beta CDR3 regions. Researchers ran a first-round RT-PCR on the TCR CDR3 using the HTBI primer set. TCRdb reprocessed the multiplex PCR reads with MiXCR, giving one entry per CDR3 protein. This sample has fewer than 500,000 distinct CDR3 sequences; roughly 14% occur once, and the top ten carry around 20%. This clonotype came up many times.

The source of this sequence is a woman under 40 with Graves' ophthalmopathy. The chain carries TRBV12-3 or TRBV12-4 and TRBJ1-1; no firm D call. Sequencing was done on a sample of blood. This CDR3 is CATNYLVGTEAFF. For the CDR3, the DNA is TGTGCCACCAATTATCTGGTCGGCACTGAAGCTTTCTTT.